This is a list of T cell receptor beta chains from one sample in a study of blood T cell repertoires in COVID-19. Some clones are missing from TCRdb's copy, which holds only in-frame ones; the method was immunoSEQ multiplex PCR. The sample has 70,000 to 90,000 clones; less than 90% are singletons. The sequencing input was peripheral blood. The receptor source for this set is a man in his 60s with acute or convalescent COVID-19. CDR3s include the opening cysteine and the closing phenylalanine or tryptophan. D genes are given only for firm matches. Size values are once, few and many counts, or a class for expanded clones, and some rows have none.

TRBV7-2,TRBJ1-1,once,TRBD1,TGTGCCAGCAGCAACTACAGGGGAGCAGCTTTCTTT,CASSNYRGAAFF
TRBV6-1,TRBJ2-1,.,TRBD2,TGTGCCAGCAGTGGACTAGCGGGAGGACCCTCCTACAATGAGCAGTTCTTC,CASSGLAGGPSYNEQFF
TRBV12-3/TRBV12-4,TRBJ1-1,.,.,TGTGCCAGCAGTTTAGCACAGAACACTGAAGCTTTCTTT,CASSLAQNTEAFF
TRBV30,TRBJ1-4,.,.,TGTGCCTGGAATACAGGGTGGACTAATGAAAAACTGTTTTTT,CAWNTGWTNEKLFF
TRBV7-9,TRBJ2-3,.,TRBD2,TGTGCCAGCAGCTTATTTCCGGGAGGTCAAGATACAGATACGCAGTATTTT,CASSLFPGGQDTDTQYF
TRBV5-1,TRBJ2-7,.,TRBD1,TGCGCCAGCAGCTCGACAGGGGACGAGCAGTACTTC,CASSSTGDEQYF
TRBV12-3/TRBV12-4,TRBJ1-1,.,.,TGTGCCAGCAACTCCCGTTGGGGGGCTGAAGCTTTCTTT,CASNSRWGAEAFF
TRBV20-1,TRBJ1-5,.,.,TGCAGTGCTAGTCCTCCGGCAGGGAAGAGCAATCAGCCTCAGCATTTT,CSASPPAGKSNQPQHF
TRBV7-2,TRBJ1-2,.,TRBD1,TGTGCCAGCAGCTTCGGACAGGCCAACTATGGCTACACCTTC,CASSFGQANYGYTF
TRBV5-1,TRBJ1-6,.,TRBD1,TGCGCCAGCAGCACGGACAGGGCAGATAATTCACCCCTCCACTTT,CASSTDRADNSPLHF
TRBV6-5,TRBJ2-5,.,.,TGTGCCAGCAGTCATACAGGGCCCCGGGGGACCCAGTACTTC,CASSHTGPRGTQYF
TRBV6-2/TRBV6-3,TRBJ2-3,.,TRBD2,TGTGCCAGCAGTTACGGGAGGGCCACAGATACGCAGTATTTT,CASSYGRATDTQYF
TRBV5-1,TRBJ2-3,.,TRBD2,TGCGCCAGCAGCCCCCCTAGCGGGTCCTCCACAGATACGCAGTATTTT,CASSPPSGSSTDTQYF
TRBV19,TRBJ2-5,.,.,TGTGCCAGTAGTATAAACAGGGGAGGAGGGGAGACCCAGTACTTC,CASSINRGGGETQYF
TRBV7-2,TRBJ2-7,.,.,TGTGCCAGCAGCTTAGGTAGGAGCTACGAGCAGTACTTC,CASSLGRSYEQYF
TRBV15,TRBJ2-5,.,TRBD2,TGTGCCACCAGCCGACGGGTGGCGGGGGGGGGAGAGACCCAGTACTTC,CATSRRVAGGGETQYF
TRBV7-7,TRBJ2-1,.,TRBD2,TGTGCTAGCAGCTCGACTAGCGGGGCCCTGGGTGAGCAGTTCTTC,CASSSTSGALGEQFF
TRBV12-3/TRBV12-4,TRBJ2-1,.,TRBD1,TGTGCCAGCAGTTTAGGAGAGGGACAGGGGTCAATCTTC,CASSLGEGQGSIF
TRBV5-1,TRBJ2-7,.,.,TGCGCCAGCAGAATGGGGGACTCACTATACGAGCAGTACTTC,CASRMGDSLYEQYF
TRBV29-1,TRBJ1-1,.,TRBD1,TGCAGCGTTGTTCCACAGGGGGAGAACACTGAAGCTTTCTTT,CSVVPQGENTEAFF